This record concerns one T cell receptor beta chain sequence. Antigen unknown. Trimming took off 0 bases at V and 8 bases at J, with 16 bases between the two ends. CDR1 and CDR2 (germline): MGHRA, YSYEKL. This CDR3 has 15 residues. The data are from a study of STAT5B mutations in CD4+ large granular lymphocyte leukemia. General observations from the study: No patients shared main leukemic clonotypes, though roughly 27% appeared at low frequency elsewhere.

Per the original methods: Lowest detectable productive clonotype frequency was 2.59 x 10-5. Produced via immunoSEQ multiplex PCR; TCRdb's table is partial and in-frame only. The DNA gave D and trimming, while V, J and clone size come from that table. The table lists 25,000 to 35,000 clones, 70% to 75% of them singletons. The rearrangement uses TRBV4-1 and TRBJ1-2; tentative D call: TRBD1 (5 bases). The source of this sequence is a human donor in good health. The sample comprised CD4+ T cells from blood buffy coats. CDR3 DNA: TGCGCCAGCAGCCAAGATCGGGGCCTTTCTTCGGGCTACACCTTC. Translating it yields CASSQDRGLSSGYTF.